Each of the 30 T cell receptor beta chains below was sequenced from the same sample in a study of CXCR3-negative and CXCR3-positive naive CD8 T cells. The study's findings and limits: Comparison of naive cells showed more hydrophobic TRB CDR3s in CXCR3-positive than in CXCR3-negative naive cells.

cDNA libraries for TRB were generated by 5' RACE incorporating UMI labels. TCRdb processed the 5' RACE reads again and assigns one entry to each CDR3 protein, with no DNA. The sample features some 120,000 distinct CDR3 sequences, with roughly 0.59% in its top ten. Antigens for these TCRs are unknown. Sequencing used naive CXCR3+ CD8+ T cells from blood. The subset was: CD45RO-CCR7+CD27+CD95- naive CD8+ T cells expressing CXCR3 (TNR3+). Receptors originate from a human donor in good health. Some clones in this sample may be carry-over from other donors' samples.

This chain joins TRBV9 and TRBJ2-1; TCRdb lists TRBD2, though no DNA is available to test this call. Germline CDR1 and CDR2: SGDLS and YYNGEE. The CDR3 has 17 residues. Here the CDR3 reads CASSVGSKGGGANEQFF. Looking up the rest from reference TRBV9 and TRBJ2-1 gives the full variable domain: DSGVTQTPKHLITATGQRVTLRCSPRSGDLSVYWYQQSLDQGLQFLIQYYNGEERAKGNILERFSAQQFPDLHSELNLSSLELGDSALYFCASSVGSKGGGANEQFFGPGTRLTVL.

This chain links TRBV12-3 or TRBV12-4 with TRBJ2-7; as DNA is missing, the TRBD2 call by TCRdb cannot be tested. This CDR3 region has 14 residues. This chain's CDR3 is CASSLSAGGHEQYF.

V usage is TRBV27 and J usage is TRBJ1-1. The CDR3 contains 13 residues. Germline V gene lookup returns CDR1 MNHEY and CDR2 SMNVEV (reference sequence). The CDR3 here is CASSPTRGTEAFF.

The rearrangement joins TRBV28 to TRBJ2-2; checking the TCRdb D call of TRBD1 is not possible without DNA. The CDR3 runs 15 residues. CDR1 is MDHEN, CDR2 SYDVKM, per germline. The CDR3 is CASSLSGQNTGELFF. The whole variable domain, filled in from reference TRBV28 and TRBJ2-2, reads DVKVTQSSRYLVKRTGEKVFLECVQDMDHENMFWYRQDPGLGLRLIYFSYDVKMKEKGDIPEGYSVSREKKERFSLILESASTNQTSMYLCASSLSGQNTGELFFGEGSRLTVL.

The rearrangement uses TRBV12-3 or TRBV12-4 and TRBJ2-2. CDR3 length: 18 amino acids. CDR3 residues: CASSIPTLGKRETGELFF.

This chain uses TRBV20-1 with TRBJ2-7; TCRdb names TRBD1, which stays unverified in the absence of DNA. Germline assignment: CDR1 DFQATT and CDR2 SNEGSKA (reference sequence). The CDR3 runs to 15 residues. CDR3 region: CSAENSGQGNYEQYF.

This sequence joins TRBV29-1 and TRBJ1-4; no DNA is available, so the TRBD1 call from TCRdb remains unchecked. CDR3 length: 14 amino acids. Germline V gives CDR1 SQVTM, CDR2 ANQGSEA. CDR3 residues: CSVVAPGEGEKLFF.

This sequence joins TRBV28 and TRBJ1-6; no DNA is available, so the TRBD1 call from TCRdb remains unchecked. Per the germline V gene, CDR1 is MDHEN and CDR2 is SYDVKM. The CDR3 runs to 12 residues. The CDR3 protein is CATITGGSPLHF.

This chain joins TRBV11-2 and TRBJ2-5; without DNA, the TCRdb call of TRBD1 cannot be checked. CDR1 and CDR2 from the germline V gene are SGHAT and FQNNGV. This CDR3 contains 15 residues. CDR3 protein: CASSFSLTEEETQYF.

This rearrangement joins TRBV29-1 to TRBJ1-1; TCRdb returns TRBD1, unconfirmable since there is no DNA. In germline, CDR1 is SQVTM, CDR2 ANQGSEA. The CDR3 spans 12 residues. The CDR3 is CSSRGIGTEAFF.

The chain recombines TRBV5-1 with TRBJ2-5; the TRBD1 assignment by TCRdb is unverifiable without DNA. This CDR3 region has 12 residues. The germline V gene has CDR1 SGHRS and CDR2 YFSETQ. CDR3 loop: CASSEGWETQYF.

The chain carries TRBV12-3 or TRBV12-4 and TRBJ2-7. The CDR3 is made up of 13 amino acids. The CDR3 here is CASSLSRWYEQYF.

The V gene is TRBV12-3 or TRBV12-4, the J gene TRBJ1-1. CDR3 length equals 13 residues. The CDR3: CASSFEPVPEAFF.

The chain's CDR3 is CATEPEQYEQYF. V is TRBV23-1 and J is TRBJ2-7. TRBV23-1 is designated an ORF whose function remains uncertain. The length of the CDR3 is 12 residues.

The V and J genes are TRBV20-1 and TRBJ2-3. This CDR3 region has 16 residues. CDR1 DFQATT and CDR2 SNEGSKA come from the germline V gene (reference sequence). The CDR3: CSASWPGQFGTDTQYF.

The rearrangement uses TRBV7-9 and TRBJ2-4; the D call from TCRdb, TRBD2, cannot be confirmed without DNA. The CDR3 contains 17 residues. In germline, CDR1 is SEHNR, CDR2 FQNEAQ (reference sequence). CDR3 loop: CASSQTSGGLAKNIQYF.

The chain recombines TRBV12-3 or TRBV12-4 with TRBJ1-1. This CDR3 has 13 amino acids. CDR3 region: CASSLGWGYEAFF.

The chain's CDR3 is CASSYQGETNEQFF. The rearrangement links TRBV6-2 or TRBV6-3 to TRBJ2-1; absent DNA, TCRdb's TRBD1 call cannot be checked. Per the germline V gene, CDR1 is MNHEY and CDR2 is SVGEGT. The CDR3 covers 14 residues.

V is TRBV15 and J is TRBJ1-1. Germline values: CDR1 LNHNV, CDR2 YYDKDF (reference sequence). This CDR3 has 13 residues. The CDR3 region is CATSEGMDTEAFF.

The chain is built from TRBV29-1 and TRBJ2-1; TCRdb's assignment of TRBD2 cannot be checked, as there is no DNA. The CDR3 has 15 amino acids. Germline CDR1 reads SQVTM; CDR2 reads ANQGSEA. The CDR3 loop is CSVDIQGGSYNEQFF.

V usage is TRBV6-1 and J usage is TRBJ1-1; TCRdb's D call of TRBD1 is untestable without DNA. This CDR3 region has 14 residues. Germline assignment: CDR1 MNHNS and CDR2 SASEGT. CDR3 region: CASSELFPGVEAFF.

This chain connects TRBV29-1 to TRBJ2-1; TCRdb's D call, TRBD2, is unchecked because there is no DNA. The V gene's germline CDR1 is SQVTM and CDR2 ANQGSEA. The CDR3 runs 14 residues. The CDR3 is CSVPIAGGPSERFF.

J is TRBJ2-7 and V is TRBV4-3; TCRdb's D call, TRBD1, is unchecked because there is no DNA. CDR1 is LGHNA, CDR2 YSLEER, per germline. This CDR3 comprises 16 residues. The CDR3 protein is CASSQDRGAQSYEQYF.

This chain connects TRBV29-1 to TRBJ2-1; as DNA is missing, the TRBD2 call by TCRdb cannot be tested. Germline CDR1 is SQVTM and CDR2 is ANQGSEA. The CDR3 covers 17 residues. This CDR3 reads CSVGGLAGGHEYNEQFF.

The V and J genes are TRBV29-1 and TRBJ1-2; TCRdb selects TRBD1, and the lack of DNA leaves this call unchecked. In germline, CDR1 is SQVTM, CDR2 ANQGSEA. The CDR3 is made up of 15 amino acids. CDR3 protein: CSVVPGQGPNYGYTF.

The chain recombines TRBV5-1 with TRBJ1-1. The CDR3 runs 15 residues. Germline V CDR1 and CDR2: SGHRS, YFSETQ. The CDR3 spells CASSLFSSVDTEAFF.

V gene TRBV7-6 combines with J gene TRBJ2-7; with no DNA, the TCRdb D assignment of TRBD1 cannot be verified. There are 14 residues in the CDR3. CDR1 is SGHVS and CDR2 is FNYEAQ in the germline V gene. CDR3 protein: CASSPGGAVYEQYF.

The chain joins TRBV29-1 to TRBJ1-2. The CDR3 runs 12 residues. Germline V lookup: CDR1 SQVTM, CDR2 ANQGSEA. The CDR3 protein is CSVIPENYGYTF.

The chain recombines TRBV4-1 with TRBJ2-7; TCRdb's D call of TRBD2 is untestable without DNA. The CDR3 sequence is 17 residues long. In germline, CDR1 is MGHRA, CDR2 YSYEKL. This chain's CDR3 is CASSQAQVLAGVSEQYF.

CDR3 region: CASSSPPDYEQYF. The chain has TRBV7-6 and TRBJ2-7; TCRdb designates TRBD1, a call that cannot be tested without DNA. The germline gives CDR1 SGHVS, CDR2 FNYEAQ. This CDR3 has 13 residues.